Listed below are T cell receptor beta chains from one sample, sequenced in a study of Graves' ophthalmopathy and Graves' hyperthyroidism. MiXCR was run by TCRdb on the multiplex PCR reads, yielding one entry per CDR3 protein. The sample holds 600,000 to 950,000 distinct CDR3 sequences; 40% are singletons and the top ten take 44%. Sample: peripheral blood. Receptors originate from an adult man with Graves' ophthalmopathy. Both conserved end residues are part of each CDR3. A D gene is named only where the DNA matches it firmly. Expanded clones are given a class, and other clones once, few, many or no size at all.

V gene	D gene	J gene	clone size	CDR3 protein	CDR3 DNA
TRBV24-1	TRBD2	TRBJ2-1	-	CASRLSGDNEQFF	TGTGCCAGCCGGCTTAGCGGGGACAATGAGCAGTTCTTC
TRBV9	TRBD2	TRBJ2-5	many	CASSVVPGLVEETQYF	TGTGCCAGCAGCGTAGTTCCCGGACTAGTGGAAGAGACCCAGTACTTC
TRBV5-1	-	TRBJ1-2	many	CASSKGSYGYTF	TGCGCCAGCAGCAAAGGGAGTTATGGCTACACCTTC
TRBV20-1	-	TRBJ1-2	-	CSARDRGDWGYGYTF	TGCAGTGCTAGAGATCGCGGGGATTGGGGCTATGGCTACACCTTC
TRBV19	-	TRBJ1-2	few	CASRGPLVDYGYTF	TGTGCCAGCCGGGGGCCCTTAGTTGACTATGGCTACACCTTC
TRBV10-3	-	TRBJ1-2	once	CAISASGAANGYTF	TGTGCCATCAGTGCCTCGGGGGCGGCGAATGGCTACACCTTC
TRBV19	-	TRBJ1-5	few	CASSIQGRGQPQHF	TGTGCCAGTAGTATCCAGGGCAGGGGCCAGCCCCAGCATTTT
TRBV19	TRBD1	TRBJ1-5	few	CASTQPGQTYGGNQPQHF	TGTGCCAGTACCCAACCGGGACAGACCTATGGGGGCAATCAGCCCCAGCATTTT
TRBV15	-	TRBJ1-5	-	CATSTGGDQPQHF	TGTGCCACCAGCACCGGGGGAGATCAGCCCCAGCATTTT
TRBV7-9	-	TRBJ1-5	-	CASSPREYNCQPQHF	TGTGCCAGCAGCCCCCGGGAATATAATTGTCAGCCCCAGCATTTT
TRBV15	-	TRBJ2-5	few	CATSRGSGLGGTQYF	TGTGCCACCAGCAGAGGATCAGGGTTAGGGGGGACCCAGTACTTC
TRBV10-2	TRBD1	TRBJ1-5	few	CASSLGTVWNQPQHF	TGTGCCAGCAGCCTTGGGACAGTCTGGAATCAGCCCCAGCATTTT
TRBV7-9	-	TRBJ2-5	-	CASRLTSGGQETQYF	TGTGCCAGCAGGTTGACTTCTGGGGGCCAAGAGACCCAGTACTTC
TRBV2	-	TRBJ1-6	few	CASREGVYNSPLHF	TGTGCCAGCAGGGAGGGTGTTTATAATTCACCCCTCCACTTT
TRBV7-9	-	TRBJ2-5	few	CASSQESGLGETQYF	TGTGCCAGCAGCCAAGAATCCGGGCTGGGGGAGACCCAGTACTTC
TRBV20-1	-	TRBJ2-7	many	CSARDMGSSYEQYF	TGCAGTGCTAGAGATATGGGGAGCTCCTACGAGCAGTACTTC
TRBV12-3/TRBV12-4	-	TRBJ1-5	few	CASRGRSNQPQHF	TGTGCCAGCAGGGGCAGATCCAATCAGCCCCAGCATTTT
TRBV19	TRBD1	TRBJ2-7	few	CASSTGQGNFYEQYF	TGTGCCAGTAGTACAGGACAGGGGAACTTCTACGAGCAGTACTTC